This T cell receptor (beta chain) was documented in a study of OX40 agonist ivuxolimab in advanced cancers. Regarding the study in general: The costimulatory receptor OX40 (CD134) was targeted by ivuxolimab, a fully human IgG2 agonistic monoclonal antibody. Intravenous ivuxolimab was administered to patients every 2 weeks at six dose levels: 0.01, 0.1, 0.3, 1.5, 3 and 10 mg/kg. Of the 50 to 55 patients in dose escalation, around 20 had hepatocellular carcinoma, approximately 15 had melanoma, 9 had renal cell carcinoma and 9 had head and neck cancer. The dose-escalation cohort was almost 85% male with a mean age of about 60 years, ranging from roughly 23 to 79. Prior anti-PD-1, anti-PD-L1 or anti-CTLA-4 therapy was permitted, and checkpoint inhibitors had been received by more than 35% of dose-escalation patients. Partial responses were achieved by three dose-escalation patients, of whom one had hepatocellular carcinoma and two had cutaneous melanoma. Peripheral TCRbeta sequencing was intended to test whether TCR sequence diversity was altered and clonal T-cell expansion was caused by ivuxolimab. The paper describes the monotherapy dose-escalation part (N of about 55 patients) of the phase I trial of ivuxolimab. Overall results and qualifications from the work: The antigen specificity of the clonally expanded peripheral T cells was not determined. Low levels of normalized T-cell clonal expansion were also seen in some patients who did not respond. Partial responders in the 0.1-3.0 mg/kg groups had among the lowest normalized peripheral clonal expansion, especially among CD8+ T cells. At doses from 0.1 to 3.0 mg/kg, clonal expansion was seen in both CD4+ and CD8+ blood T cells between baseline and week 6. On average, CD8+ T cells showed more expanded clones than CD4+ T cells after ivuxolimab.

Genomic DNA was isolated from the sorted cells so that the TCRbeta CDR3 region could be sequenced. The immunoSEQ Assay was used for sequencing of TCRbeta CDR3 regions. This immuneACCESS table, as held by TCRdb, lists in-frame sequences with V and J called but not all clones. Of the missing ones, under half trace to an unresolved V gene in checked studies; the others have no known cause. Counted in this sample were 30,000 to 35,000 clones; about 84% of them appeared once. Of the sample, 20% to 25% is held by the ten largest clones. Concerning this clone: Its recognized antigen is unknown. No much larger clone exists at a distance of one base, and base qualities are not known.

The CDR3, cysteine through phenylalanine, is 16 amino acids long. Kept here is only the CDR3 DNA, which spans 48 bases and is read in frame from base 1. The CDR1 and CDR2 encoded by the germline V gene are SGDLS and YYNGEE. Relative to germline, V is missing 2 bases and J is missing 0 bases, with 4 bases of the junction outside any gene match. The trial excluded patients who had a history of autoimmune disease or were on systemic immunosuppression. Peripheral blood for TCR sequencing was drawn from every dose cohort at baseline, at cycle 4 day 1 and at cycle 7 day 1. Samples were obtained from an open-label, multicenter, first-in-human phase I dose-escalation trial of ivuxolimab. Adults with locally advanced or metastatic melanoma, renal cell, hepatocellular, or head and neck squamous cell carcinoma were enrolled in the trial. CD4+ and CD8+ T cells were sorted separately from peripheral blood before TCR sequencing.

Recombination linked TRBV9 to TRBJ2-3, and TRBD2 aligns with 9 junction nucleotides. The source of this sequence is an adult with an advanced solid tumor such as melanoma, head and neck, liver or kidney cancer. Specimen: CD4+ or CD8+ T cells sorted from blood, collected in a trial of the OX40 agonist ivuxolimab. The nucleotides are TGTGCCAGCAGCGTGGGGACTAGCCCTAGCACAGATACGCAGTATTTT. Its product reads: CASSVGTSPSTDTQYF.